This record covers a single TCR beta chain. The antigen remains unidentified. Trimming shortened V by 6 bases and J by 4 bases, and 7 bases separated the two germline ends. Germline CDR1 reads SQVTM; CDR2 reads ANQGSEA. The CDR3 sequence is 12 residues long. The table came from immunoSEQ multiplex PCR; TCRdb's copy has only in-frame clones and leaves some out. The data show 120,000 or so clones, 87% seen once. The source of the sample is a study of T cell responses to AZD1222 COVID-19 vaccine. Study overall: Both about-4-week and about-12-week second-dose recipients were combined. Study-level results: Variant regions that are unmutated are reportedly the target of nearly half of spike-specific TCRs.

This TCR was recovered from an adult in good health. Sequenced here: peripheral blood, sampled on day 0 of AZD1222 vaccination. This sequence joins TRBV29-1 and TRBJ2-6, with D uncertain. CDR3 DNA sequence: TGCAGCGTCACTTGGGGGGCCAACGTCCTGACTTTC. It is translated as CSVTWGANVLTF.